A single sample gave rise to the 19 T cell receptor beta chains below, sequenced in a study of patients and donors after allogeneic stem cell transplantation. Each CDR3 protein is one row after TCRdb ran MiXCR on the RT-PCR reads. The top ten clones hold about 30% of a sample with some 200,000 distinct CDR3 sequences, around 41% of them seen once. Sequenced input: blood, either unsorted or a sorted T cell fraction (not recorded which). The receptors derive from a human donor who was either an allogeneic HSCT recipient or a stem cell or donor lymphocyte infusion donor (not recorded which). It is not recorded whose cells these are; they may come from a transplant donor.

V and J are TRBV7-3 and TRBJ1-3; D possibly corresponds to TRBD1 (5 bases). The length of the CDR3 is 14 residues. Per the germline V gene, CDR1 is SGHTA and CDR2 is FQGTGA. With 5 bases removed from V and 0 bases from J, the gap between germline ends came to 8 bases. The DNA for the CDR3 is TGTGCCAGCAGCCCAGGGCTCTCTGGAAACACCATATATTTT. Translating it yields CASSPGLSGNTIYF.

The chain joins TRBV18 to TRBJ1-1; no firm D call. Germline V CDR1 and CDR2: KGHSH, LQKENI. The CDR3 loop spans 14 amino acids. Trimming left V 3 bases short and J 1 base short, with 9 bases between. Here the CDR3 DNA reads TGTGCCAGCTCACCTGGGGTCTCGAACACTGAAGCTTTCTTT. Translated, it gives CASSPGVSNTEAFF.

The table lists this clonotype with a few counts. This sequence joins TRBV7-2 and TRBJ1-3, with D possibly being TRBD1 (5 bases). This CDR3 region has 12 residues. Germline V gene sequence: CDR1 SGHTA, CDR2 FQGNSA. V was cut by 3 bases and J by 8 bases, with 8 bases left in between. CDR3 amino acids: CASSFGGDTIYF. The DNA of the CDR3 is TGTGCCAGCAGCTTTGGGGGGGACACCATATATTTT.

The gene calls are TRBV7-9 and TRBJ2-2; D is uncertain. The CDR3 is 16 residues long. The germline gives CDR1 SEHNR, CDR2 FQNEAQ (reference sequence). V was shortened by 2 bases and J by 0 bases, with 10 bases between the two germline ends. CDR3 DNA sequence: TGTGCCAGCAGCTTAACCCTACCCGCGAACACCGGGGAGCTGTTTTTT. It translates to CASSLTLPANTGELFF.

V is TRBV13 and J is TRBJ1-1; 7 bases are a match to TRBD1. The CDR3 has 15 residues. Germline CDR1 and CDR2: PRHDT and FYEKMQ (reference sequence). With V trimmed by 2 bases and J by 7 bases, 10 bases remained unmatched. CDR3 sequence: CASSLSLRGINEAFF. The CDR3 region has the DNA TGTGCCAGCAGCTTATCCCTCAGGGGGATAAATGAAGCTTTCTTT.

This clonotype was counted at least ten times. The chain is built from TRBV2 and TRBJ1-1; perhaps TRBD1 as D (6 bases). In germline, CDR1 is SNHLY, CDR2 FYNNEI. The CDR3 spans 13 residues. The ends were cut back, 8 bases at V and 6 bases at J, with 16 bases in the middle. The CDR3 DNA sequence: TGTGCCAGCGGGAGTTTCGGGGGCGCTGAAGCTTTCTTT. Translation gives CASGSFGGAEAFF.

The chain has TRBV10-3 and TRBJ1-3, with 8 bases aligning to TRBD1. The CDR3 length is 13 residues. The germline V gene has CDR1 ENHRY and CDR2 SYGVKD. Losses at the gene ends were 8 bases for V and 4 bases for J; bases not matched to a gene: 4. DNA of the CDR3: TGTGCCATCGGGGACAGGCGGGGAAACACCATATATTTT. Translated, it gives CAIGDRRGNTIYF.

In this sample, this clonotype turned up a few times. The chain employs TRBV3-1 and TRBJ2-1, with 7 bases lining up with TRBD2. CDR1 LGHDT and CDR2 YNNKEL come from the germline V gene (reference sequence). The CDR3 runs 14 residues. Trimming took 4 bases from V and 6 from J; bases not matched to a gene: 6. The CDR3 DNA follows: TGTGCCAGCAGCCTCACGGGGGGAAGCAATGAGCAGTTCTTC. It is translated as CASSLTGGSNEQFF.

This clonotype was counted a few times. This chain links TRBV11-2 with TRBJ1-3; TRBD1 matches at 8 bases. This CDR3 has 15 residues. Germline CDR1 is SGHAT and CDR2 is FQNNGV. Germline trimming cut 2 bases from V and 4 bases from J; bases unmatched to any gene: 4. CDR3 protein: CASSLPDRAGNTIYF. The CDR3 coding sequence is TGTGCCAGCAGCTTACCGGACAGGGCCGGAAACACCATATATTTT.

This chain links TRBV2 with TRBJ2-3, with no clear D. V lost 4 bases to trimming and J lost 1 base, with 12 bases between them. The CDR3 covers 15 residues. Per the germline V gene, CDR1 is SNHLY and CDR2 is FYNNEI. In nucleotides, the CDR3 is TGTGCCAGCAGTGCAGATGTTCGGGGCACAGATACGCAGTATTTT. This codes for CASSADVRGTDTQYF.

The V gene is TRBV7-8, the J gene TRBJ1-3; D ambiguous. Looked up from germline, CDR1 is SGHVS and CDR2 is FQNEAQ. The CDR3 has 16 amino acids. Trimming cost V 5 bases and J 0 bases, with 14 bases left between them. CDR3 in DNA: TGTGCCAGCAGCCTCCAGTTGACGGACTCTGGAAACACCATATATTTT. It translates to CASSLQLTDSGNTIYF.

There are a few counts of this clonotype. The chain joins TRBV10-3 to TRBJ1-1; 9 bases align to TRBD1. The CDR3 length is 15 residues. The germline CDR1 and CDR2 sequences are ENHRY and SYGVKD. With 3 bases clipped from V and 4 bases from J, the junction kept 6 bases outside the gene matches. The CDR3 spells CAISDPDRGGTEAFF. The CDR3 region has the DNA TGTGCCATCAGTGACCCCGACAGGGGGGGCACTGAAGCTTTCTTT.

The chain has TRBV13 and TRBJ2-7; 13 bases agree with TRBD2. Germline lookup yields CDR1 PRHDT and CDR2 FYEKMQ (reference sequence). The CDR3 length is 16 residues. The V and J ends lost 1 base and 3 bases, in that order; junction bases with no gene match: 3. This chain's CDR3 is CASSLEGTSGIYEQYF. CDR3 sequence (DNA): TGTGCCAGCAGCTTAGAGGGGACTAGCGGGATCTACGAGCAGTACTTC.

The table lists this clonotype with a few counts. This chain links TRBV3-1 with TRBJ1-2; unclear D gene. The CDR3 consists of 15 residues. The V and J ends lost 4 bases and 5 bases respectively, with 17 bases between them. Germline V CDR1 and CDR2: LGHDT, YNNKEL (reference sequence). The CDR3: CASSRLPGEGYGYTF. CDR3 DNA sequence: TGTGCCAGCAGCCGTCTCCCGGGAGAAGGATATGGCTACACCTTC. The whole variable domain, remainder taken from reference TRBV3-1 and TRBJ1-2, is DTAVSQTPKYLVTQMGNDKSIKCEQNLGHDTMYWYKQDSKKFLKIMFSYNNKELIINETVPNRFSPKSPDKAHLNLHINSLELGDSAVYFCASSRLPGEGYGYTFGSGTRLTVV.

This clonotype was recorded only once. The chain has TRBV13 and TRBJ2-1; TRBD2 is a possible D gene (6 bases). V dropped 4 bases and J dropped 3 bases, with 13 bases sitting between them. The CDR3 consists of 15 residues. Germline lookup yields CDR1 PRHDT and CDR2 FYEKMQ (reference sequence). CDR3 sequence (DNA): TGTGCCAGCAGCTCCGGACTAAAAAACTACAATGAGCAGTTCTTC. Translated: CASSSGLKNYNEQFF. Filled out from reference TRBV13 and TRBJ2-1, the complete variable domain reads AAGVIQSPRHLIKEKRETATLKCYPIPRHDTVYWYQQGPGQDPQFLISFYEKMQSDKGSIPDRFSAQQFSDYHSELNMSSLELGDSALYFCASSSGLKNYNEQFFGPGTRLTVL.

This clonotype has more than one count but fewer than ten. The CDR3 reads CSADTGTGVPNYGYTF. CDR3 bases: TGCAGCGCGGACACCGGGACAGGGGTTCCTAACTATGGCTACACCTTC. V gene TRBV29-1 combines with J gene TRBJ1-2, with TRBD1 matching 10 bases. The junction had 11 bases not matched to a gene; V was cut back by 7 bases and J by 0 bases. Germline CDR1 and CDR2: SQVTM and ANQGSEA. The CDR3 runs 16 residues.

This clonotype was detected only a few times. This chain uses TRBV20-1 with TRBJ2-7; TRBD2 agrees at 8 bases. Germline-derived CDR1 and CDR2 are DFQATT and SNEGSKA (reference sequence). With 5 bases clipped from V and 3 bases from J, the junction kept 12 bases outside the gene matches. The CDR3 length is 15 residues. CDR3 region: CSAGGHGRVFYEQYF. CDR3 bases: TGCAGTGCTGGGGGCCACGGGAGGGTTTTCTACGAGCAGTACTTC.

V gene TRBV7-9 combines with J gene TRBJ1-1; TRBD1 might be the D (5 bases). CDR1 and CDR2 from the germline V gene are SEHNR and FQNEAQ (reference sequence). The V end was cut by 5 bases, the J end by 0 bases, with 13 bases between. CDR3 length: 15 amino acids. CDR3 DNA: TGTGCCAGCAGCCCCCCGTGGGGGATGAACACTGAAGCTTTCTTT. Its protein is CASSPPWGMNTEAFF.

The chain employs TRBV27 and TRBJ2-3; 13 bases agree with TRBD2. The CDR3 contains 16 residues. J lost 5 bases, V lost 7 bases, and 9 bases had no gene match. From germline, CDR1 is MNHEY and CDR2 SMNVEV (reference sequence). The CDR3 loop is CASTPGLAGKLDTQYF. CDR3 DNA sequence: TGTGCCAGCACCCCGGGACTAGCGGGAAAGTTAGATACGCAGTATTTT.